Listed below are T cell receptor beta chains from one sample, sequenced in a study of blood T cell repertoires in COVID-19. Sequencing was performed with immunoSEQ multiplex PCR; in TCRdb, only in-frame clones are kept and a portion is missing. The top ten clones hold 3% to 4% of a sample with roughly 340,000 clones, about 90% of them seen once. The sequencing sample was made of peripheral blood. These receptors were collected from a young woman who had recovered from COVID-19. Each CDR3 is given with its conserved first and last residue.

>TRBV11-2
CASSSQGGNQPQHF
>TRBV5-4
CASSLVGRREAFF
>TRBV5-8
CASSMTGESNQPQHF
>TRBV30
CAWSYPGQGTNSPLHF
>TRBV30
CAWSASGNTDTQYF
>TRBV27
CASSSLGQRNTEAFF
>TRBV4-3
CASSRNYRGLETQYF
>TRBV6-5
CASRREELYGYTF
>TRBV27
CASSSLQTGAVGGYTF
>TRBV7-9
CASSLVQGIMNEQFF
>TRBV19
CASSMTRQGAGGSNQPQHF
>TRBV24-1
CATSDPGTSGSSSSYNEQFF
>TRBV12-3/TRBV12-4
CASSFSGYNEQFF
>TRBV7-2
CASSLSPTEYGGNTIYF
>TRBV4-3
CASSQDSPGLAGVGRTDTQYF
>TRBV7-9
CASSLTGQGFNEQFF
>TRBV7-9
CASSLEGVEQPQHF
>TRBV2
CASRSSPGGVEQFF
>TRBV5-1
CASSPDRGRGQETQYF
>TRBV11-2
CASSPIRGTGGKTEEGYTF
>TRBV4-1
CASSPILRGQSNSPLHF
>TRBV7-9
CASSSLGFSAANEKLFF
>TRBV7-2
CASRFGTSNYGYTF
>TRBV10-3
CAISEPGQGATQYF
>TRBV10-3
CAIRDGNSLGSEAFF
>TRBV11-3
CASSSGTEVDSPLHF
>TRBV9
CASTRDMLNTEAFF
>TRBV4-3
CASSQDTGTTRGETQYF
>TRBV5-6
CASSEGATNYGYTF
>TRBV3-1/TRBV3-2
CASQGVWGKETQYF
>TRBV19
CASSGTGGVRGGQYF
>TRBV5-1
CASSPVTSGVNNEQFF
>TRBV4-3
CASSQDLGEGYGYTF
>TRBV7-2
CASSLMLRDRGGDTQYF
>TRBV19
CASSRGLAGYNEQFF
>TRBV27
CASRPTGGQPQHF
>TRBV5-1
CASSWGPGQGPDTQYF
>TRBV6-5
CASSYSERGGYTF
>TRBV7-9
CASSLSSGGQNIQYF
>TRBV6-2/TRBV6-3
CASSTGTSGHNEQFF
>TRBV5-6
CASSSGTDNEKLFF
>TRBV7-2
CASSLVSRGETQYF
>TRBV7-9
CASSFNTNTEAFF
>TRBV10-2
CASGDSGDTGELFF
>TRBV5-1
CASRGGSDTDTQYF
>TRBV29-1
CSGGDEPEANYGYTF
>TRBV7-9
CASSLFSNYGYTF
>TRBV28
CASSSPFWSSGSHEQFF
>TRBV7-9
CASSLGTTGGLTDTQYF
>TRBV11-3
CASSPGIREEQFF
>TRBV11-3
CASSLTVSGNTIYF
>TRBV7-9
CASRLSSGMNTEAFF
>TRBV6-5
CASEGIGGLSTEAFF